Listed below are T cell receptor beta chains from one sample, sequenced in a study of T cell clonotyping in hematopoietic cell transplantation. Assay used: immunoSEQ multiplex PCR; TCRdb lists only in-frame clones, some missing. The table includes approximately 44,000 clones, approximately 81% detected once. The specimen comprised peripheral blood mononuclear cells, sampled before stem cell transplant. All receptors derive from a man aged 60 to 69 with acute myeloid leukemia. Some clones in this sample may be carry-over from other donors' samples. CDR3s include the opening cysteine and the closing phenylalanine or tryptophan. The order of the fields is D gene, V gene, clone size, J gene, CDR3 DNA, CDR3 protein. The D gene is left open where the match is weak. Expanded clones get a size class; other rows say once, few or many, or leave the size out.

D: .; V: TRBV19; size: few; J: TRBJ2-7; DNA: TGTGCCAGTAGTGTTATCCGGGACCCCTACGAGCAGTACTTC; CDR3: CASSVIRDPYEQYF
D: TRBD1; V: TRBV10-3; size: once; J: TRBJ2-7; DNA: TGTGCCATCAGCTCTGGTGGAGACAGGGGACGGTACGAGCAGTACTTC; CDR3: CAISSGGDRGRYEQYF
D: TRBD1; V: TRBV28; size: .; J: TRBJ1-3; DNA: TGTGCCAGCAGGTCACAGGGGTCTGGAAACACCATATATTTT; CDR3: CASRSQGSGNTIYF
D: .; V: TRBV7-6; size: .; J: TRBJ1-1; DNA: TGTGCCAGCAGCTTCGGACAGTTCGCTGAAGCTTTCTTT; CDR3: CASSFGQFAEAFF
D: .; V: TRBV5-4; size: .; J: TRBJ2-5; DNA: TGTGCCAGCAGCTTGAGTGCAGGACGGTCCGAAGAGACCCAGTACTTC; CDR3: CASSLSAGRSEETQYF
D: TRBD1; V: TRBV7-2; size: .; J: TRBJ1-5; DNA: TGTGCCAGCAGCACCAGCTGGACAGGGCCCAGCCAGCCCCAGCATTTT; CDR3: CASSTSWTGPSQPQHF
D: TRBD1; V: TRBV5-1; size: few; J: TRBJ1-2; DNA: TGCGCCAGCAGCATGACAGGGGGCTCCTATGGCTACACCTTC; CDR3: CASSMTGGSYGYTF
D: .; V: TRBV6-6; size: .; J: TRBJ2-7; DNA: TGTGCCAGCAGTTATAATGAAGGGGCGAGGGACGAGCAGTACTTC; CDR3: CASSYNEGARDEQYF
D: .; V: TRBV4-3; size: .; J: TRBJ1-6; DNA: TGCGCCAGCAGCCGCCAAATGGAGCCGTCGGCACCCCTCCACTTT; CDR3: CASSRQMEPSAPLHF
D: .; V: TRBV4-3; size: .; J: TRBJ2-2; DNA: TGCGCCAGCAGGATCTATAAGAACACCGGGGAGCTGTTTTTT; CDR3: CASRIYKNTGELFF
D: TRBD1; V: TRBV9; size: .; J: TRBJ1-3; DNA: TGTGCCAGCAGCATCCCGGGACAGGGAAACACCATATATTTT; CDR3: CASSIPGQGNTIYF
D: .; V: TRBV7-3; size: .; J: TRBJ2-3; DNA: TGTGCCAGCAGCTTAACGAGTAGGGCAGATACGCAGTATTTT; CDR3: CASSLTSRADTQYF
D: TRBD2; V: TRBV10-3; size: .; J: TRBJ2-5; DNA: TGTGCCATCAGTGAGTTGGGGGCCCAAGGGACTAGCGGGGGACTCCAAGAGACCCAGTACTTC; CDR3: CAISELGAQGTSGGLQETQYF
D: TRBD1; V: TRBV5-1; size: .; J: TRBJ2-1; DNA: TGCGCCAGCAGGGCACTGCGGCTTGACAGGGGGCAGGGGGATGAGCAGTTCTTC; CDR3: CASRALRLDRGQGDEQFF
D: .; V: TRBV28; size: .; J: TRBJ2-2; DNA: TGTGCCAGCACTACCCAGGGCCACGGGGAGCTGTTTTTT; CDR3: CASTTQGHGELFF
D: .; V: TRBV28; size: .; J: TRBJ1-2; DNA: TGTGCCAGCAGTCCTTTCACCAACTATGGCTACACCTTC; CDR3: CASSPFTNYGYTF
D: TRBD1; V: TRBV4-2; size: .; J: TRBJ1-2; DNA: TGTGCCAGCAGCCAAGGGGCAGGGGGCGCCGACTATGGCTACACCTTC; CDR3: CASSQGAGGADYGYTF
D: .; V: TRBV7-9; size: once; J: TRBJ1-1; DNA: TGTGCCAGCAGCCCCCCGAACGGGGGGGGTTTCTTT; CDR3: CASSPPNGGGFF
D: .; V: TRBV19; size: medium-sized; J: TRBJ1-5; DNA: TGTGCCAGTAGTATAGATCTCTTTGACAGGCGTCGGGTCAATCAGCCCCAGCATTTT; CDR3: CASSIDLFDRRRVNQPQHF
D: .; V: TRBV7-2; size: .; J: TRBJ1-5; DNA: TGTGCCAGCAGCCCTATCGGACAGCCCAATCAGCCCCAGCATTTT; CDR3: CASSPIGQPNQPQHF
D: TRBD2; V: TRBV30; size: .; J: TRBJ2-3; DNA: TGTGCCTGGAGTGCCCCCGTCGAAGCGGGGTACACAGATACGCAGTATTTT; CDR3: CAWSAPVEAGYTDTQYF
D: .; V: TRBV28; size: .; J: TRBJ2-5; DNA: TGTGCCAGCACTCCGGGGGTGGAGGAGACCCAGTACTTC; CDR3: CASTPGVEETQYF
D: .; V: TRBV27; size: .; J: TRBJ2-5; DNA: TGTGCCAGCAGGGGGCTTCAAGAGACCCAGTACTTC; CDR3: CASRGLQETQYF
D: TRBD1; V: TRBV28; size: .; J: TRBJ1-2; DNA: TGTGCCAGCAGTTTAGATGGGACAGAGCCTTACTATGGCTACACCTTC; CDR3: CASSLDGTEPYYGYTF
D: .; V: TRBV6-5; size: .; J: TRBJ1-5; DNA: TGTGCCAGCACCTCAGGCAATCAGCCCCAGCATTTT; CDR3: CASTSGNQPQHF
D: .; V: TRBV14; size: .; J: TRBJ1-2; DNA: TGTGCCAGCAGCCAACAGGGGACCTATGGCTACACCTTC; CDR3: CASSQQGTYGYTF
D: .; V: TRBV2; size: .; J: TRBJ2-4; DNA: TGTGCCAGCAGTGAGCTAGGACGCATTCAGTACTTC; CDR3: CASSELGRIQYF
D: .; V: TRBV20-1; size: few; J: TRBJ1-2; DNA: TGCAGTGCTAGAGAGAGGTATGGCTACACCTTC; CDR3: CSARERYGYTF
D: .; V: TRBV4-1; size: .; J: TRBJ2-7; DNA: TGCGCCAGCAGCCAAGATGGCAGCGCCCCGGGGCAGTACTTC; CDR3: CASSQDGSAPGQYF
D: TRBD1; V: TRBV11-1; size: .; J: TRBJ1-6; DNA: TGTGCCAGCAGCCCGAAGGCTGCGAACAGGGGCCTTGGGAATTCACCCCTCCACTTT; CDR3: CASSPKAANRGLGNSPLHF
D: TRBD1; V: TRBV4-2; size: .; J: TRBJ1-2; DNA: TGTGCCAGCAGCCAAGGGACAGGGTTCGGCTACACCTTC; CDR3: CASSQGTGFGYTF
D: .; V: TRBV7-2; size: .; J: TRBJ1-5; DNA: TGTGCCAGCAGCAGAAACGGTGGGACGAGGCAGCCCCAGCATTTT; CDR3: CASSRNGGTRQPQHF
D: TRBD2; V: TRBV5-1; size: .; J: TRBJ2-5; DNA: TGCGCCAGCAGCTTGGGAGGGACTAGCGCCTCAGAGACCCAGTACTTC; CDR3: CASSLGGTSASETQYF
D: TRBD2; V: TRBV19; size: .; J: TRBJ2-5; DNA: TGTGCCAGTTTAGCGGGGGGGTCACAAGAGACCCAGTACTTC; CDR3: CASLAGGSQETQYF
D: .; V: TRBV6-6; size: .; J: TRBJ2-5; DNA: TGTGCCAGCAGTTATTACGGGGAAGAGACCCAGTACTTC; CDR3: CASSYYGEETQYF
D: TRBD1; V: TRBV19; size: .; J: TRBJ1-2; DNA: TGTGCCAGTAGCGAGACAGGGGCTTCAGATGGCTACACCTTC; CDR3: CASSETGASDGYTF
D: TRBD1; V: TRBV27; size: .; J: TRBJ1-2; DNA: TGTGCCAGCAGTTTACGGGACAGGGGGTTTGGCTACACCTTC; CDR3: CASSLRDRGFGYTF
D: .; V: TRBV28; size: .; J: TRBJ1-4; DNA: TGTGCCAGCAGCCTCACCTCGGGGGGCACTAATGAAAAACTGTTTTTT; CDR3: CASSLTSGGTNEKLFF
D: .; V: TRBV2; size: .; J: TRBJ2-5; DNA: TGTGCCAGCAGTGTGCTGAGTCTAGGGGAGACCCAGTACTTC; CDR3: CASSVLSLGETQYF
D: TRBD1; V: TRBV19; size: .; J: TRBJ2-7; DNA: TGTGCCAGTAGTACCGGACAGGGTAGCGACGAGCAGTACTTC; CDR3: CASSTGQGSDEQYF
D: .; V: TRBV9; size: .; J: TRBJ1-2; DNA: TGTGCCAGCAGCGTAGTCAACTATGGCTACACCTTC; CDR3: CASSVVNYGYTF
D: .; V: TRBV11-1; size: .; J: TRBJ1-1; DNA: TGTGCCAGCAGCCTCGGCTGGGGCACTGAAGCTTTCTTT; CDR3: CASSLGWGTEAFF
D: .; V: TRBV13; size: .; J: TRBJ1-1; DNA: TGTGCCAGCAGCTTAGCGCAGGTCACTGAAGCTTTCTTT; CDR3: CASSLAQVTEAFF
D: TRBD1; V: TRBV5-8; size: .; J: TRBJ2-5; DNA: TGTGCCAGCAGCTTGTATGGACAGGGAGGACAGACCCAGTACTTC; CDR3: CASSLYGQGGQTQYF
D: TRBD1; V: TRBV18; size: few; J: TRBJ1-4; DNA: TGTGCCAGCTCACCAATGACTGGGACAGGTTACGAAAAACTGTTTTTT; CDR3: CASSPMTGTGYEKLFF
D: .; V: TRBV6-5; size: .; J: TRBJ2-7; DNA: TGTGCCAGCAGTTACTCGGGGGCTAGCGGCTCCTACGAGCAGTACTTC; CDR3: CASSYSGASGSYEQYF
D: .; V: TRBV16; size: .; J: TRBJ2-7; DNA: TGTGCCAGCAGCCAATCCCAAGCTACTACGGGGCAGTACTTC; CDR3: CASSQSQATTGQYF
D: .; V: TRBV4-1; size: few; J: TRBJ1-2; DNA: TGCGCCAGCAGCCAAGAACGGCCAGGCCTCTATGGCTACACCTTC; CDR3: CASSQERPGLYGYTF
D: TRBD1; V: TRBV2; size: few; J: TRBJ1-2; DNA: TGTGCCAGCAGTGAAACAGGACAGGGTGGCTATGGCTACACCTTC; CDR3: CASSETGQGGYGYTF
D: TRBD1; V: TRBV4-1; size: .; J: TRBJ2-7; DNA: TGCGCCAGCAGCCCTAGACAGGGGATCTCCTACGAGCAGTACTTC; CDR3: CASSPRQGISYEQYF
D: TRBD1; V: TRBV6-5; size: .; J: TRBJ2-7; DNA: TGTGCCAGCAGTTACTCGACAGGGGGGAAGCAGTACTTC; CDR3: CASSYSTGGKQYF
D: .; V: TRBV7-2; size: .; J: TRBJ2-3; DNA: TGTGCCAGCTCCTACCTGGAGGGTACGCAGTATTTT; CDR3: CASSYLEGTQYF
D: .; V: TRBV11-2; size: few; J: TRBJ2-3; DNA: TGTGCCAGCAGCTTAGCGACGGGCCGTGATACGCAGTATTTT; CDR3: CASSLATGRDTQYF
D: .; V: TRBV5-1; size: .; J: TRBJ2-5; DNA: TGCGCCAGCAGCCCGATCACGGGGGGCCTCTCCCAAGAGACCCAGTACTTC; CDR3: CASSPITGGLSQETQYF
D: .; V: TRBV7-6; size: .; J: TRBJ2-3; DNA: TGTGCCTCGGGGAGAGCAGATACGCAGTATTTT; CDR3: CASGRADTQYF
D: .; V: TRBV29-1; size: .; J: TRBJ1-1; DNA: TGCAGCGTTGACCCCCCAGGGGTTGCGGCTGAAGCTTTCTTT; CDR3: CSVDPPGVAAEAFF
D: .; V: TRBV6-5; size: .; J: TRBJ1-2; DNA: TGTGCCAGCAGTTCCCCCCCGGGACCTAGGGGCTATGGCTACACCTTC; CDR3: CASSSPPGPRGYGYTF